This T cell receptor beta chain is drawn from a study of cytomegalovirus exposure and HLA in healthy donors. PCR used 60 Vbeta primers and 13 Jbeta primers. Profiling relied on immunoSEQ multiplex PCR, and the TCRdb table lists in-frame clones only, not all of them. Among approximately 120,000 clones listed, around 67% were seen once. CDR1 is SNHLY, CDR2 FYNNEI, per germline. Trimming cost V 10 bases and J 9 bases; bases outside gene matches: 4. The CDR3 sequence is 12 residues long. This clone showed up just once. This sequence was found in a man in his sixties in good health and CMV-seropositive. The J gene is TRBJ1-6, the V gene TRBV2; TRBD1 matches 9 bases. The sample was PBMCs. The CDR3 sequence: CAKGTGSSPLHF. The DNA of the CDR3 is TGTGCCAAAGGGACAGGGTCTTCACCCCTCCACTTT.